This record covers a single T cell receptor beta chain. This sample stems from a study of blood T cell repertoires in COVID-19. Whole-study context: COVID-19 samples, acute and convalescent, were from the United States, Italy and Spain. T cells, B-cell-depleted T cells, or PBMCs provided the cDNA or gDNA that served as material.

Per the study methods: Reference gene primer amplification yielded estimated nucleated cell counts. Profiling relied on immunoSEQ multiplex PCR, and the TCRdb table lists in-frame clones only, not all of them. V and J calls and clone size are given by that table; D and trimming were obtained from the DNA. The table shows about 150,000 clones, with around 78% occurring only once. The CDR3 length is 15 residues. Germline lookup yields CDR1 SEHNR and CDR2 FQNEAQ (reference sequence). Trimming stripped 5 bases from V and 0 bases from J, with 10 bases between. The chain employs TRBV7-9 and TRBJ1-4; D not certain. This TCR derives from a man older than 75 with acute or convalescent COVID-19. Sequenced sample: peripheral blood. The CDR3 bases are TGTGCCAGCAGCCGACATTTCTCAACTAATGAAAAACTGTTTTTT. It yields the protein CASSRHFSTNEKLFF.